This T cell receptor (beta chain) comes out of a study of blood T cell repertoires in COVID-19. Profiled with immunoSEQ multiplex PCR; TCRdb holds only in-frame clones, not every one. Of around 100,000 clones listed, 88% were seen once; the top ten hold 5%. The sample was peripheral blood. The origin of this receptor is a human donor in a cohort sampled during active COVID-19.

The CDR3 protein is CASSFRDYSEQYF. The CDR3 bases are TGTGCCAGCAGCTTCCGGGACTATTCAGAGCAGTACTTC. The chain employs TRBV11-2 and TRBJ2-7; 7 nucleotides line up with TRBD2. Trimming at V came to 3 bases and at J to 7 bases, leaving 6 bases not matched to a gene. The CDR3 is 13 residues long. Germline loops: CDR1 SGHAT, CDR2 FQNNGV.